This TCR beta chain was identified in a study of identical twins. TCRdb reprocessed the 5' RACE reads with MiXCR, giving one entry per CDR3 protein. The data contain a few hundred thousand distinct CDR3 sequences, more than 9% of them singletons. In its sample, this clonotype was seen a few times. Antigen: not known. Whole-study results and caveats: Beta out-of-frame sequences showed weaker excess sharing between twins. The study reached conclusions through statistical analysis that was cross-sectional, not following the same donors.

This CDR3 is built from 13 residues. Deletions cut 4 bases from V and 6 bases from J, with 13 bases between. The germline V gene has CDR1 SGHAT and CDR2 FQNNGV. A further study also used this sample, focusing on yellow fever vaccine responses in identical twins.

Material: PBMCs. The V gene is TRBV11-2, the J gene TRBJ2-7, with D perhaps matching TRBD1 or TRBD2 (6 bases each). The receptor's source is a woman aged 18-29 years in good health. The CDR3, as DNA: TGTGCCAGCAGCTCATCGGGGGCGTTCGAGCAGTACTTC. It translates to CASSSSGAFEQYF.